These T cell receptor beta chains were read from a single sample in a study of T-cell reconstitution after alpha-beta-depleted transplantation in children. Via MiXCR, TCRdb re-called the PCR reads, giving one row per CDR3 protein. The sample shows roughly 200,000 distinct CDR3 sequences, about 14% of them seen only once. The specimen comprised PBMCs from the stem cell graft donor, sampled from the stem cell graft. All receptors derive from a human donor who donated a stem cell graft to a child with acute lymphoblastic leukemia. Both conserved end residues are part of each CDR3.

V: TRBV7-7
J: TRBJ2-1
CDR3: CASSLSLVQTNEQFF

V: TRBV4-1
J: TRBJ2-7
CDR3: CASSPLTTGIYEQYF

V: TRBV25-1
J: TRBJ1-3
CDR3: CASSEKRAPGQSGNTIYF

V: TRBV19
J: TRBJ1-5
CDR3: CASTGLYSNQPQHF

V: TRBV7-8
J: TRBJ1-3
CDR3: CASSAGGGNTIYF

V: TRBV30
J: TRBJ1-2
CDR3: CAWSLAPNYGYTF

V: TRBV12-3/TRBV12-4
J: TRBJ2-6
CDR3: CASKAGTSDSGANVLTF

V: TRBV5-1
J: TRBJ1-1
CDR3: CASKGVPPNTEAFF

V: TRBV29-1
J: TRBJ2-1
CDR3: CSSQGVGHNEQFF

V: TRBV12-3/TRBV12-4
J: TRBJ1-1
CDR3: CASTLQEHPEAFF

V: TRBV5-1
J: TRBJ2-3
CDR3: CASSLNVLADTDTQYF

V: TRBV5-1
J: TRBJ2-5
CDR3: CASSLSPYQETQYF

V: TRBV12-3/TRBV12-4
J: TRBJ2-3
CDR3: CASSRWLKTDTRYF

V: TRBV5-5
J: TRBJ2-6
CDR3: CASSFEDRAGANVLTF

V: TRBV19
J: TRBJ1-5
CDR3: CASSIRSSNQPQHF

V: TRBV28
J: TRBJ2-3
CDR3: CASAGLWGHRSTDTQYF

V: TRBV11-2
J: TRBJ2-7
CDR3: CASSLAASIYEQYF

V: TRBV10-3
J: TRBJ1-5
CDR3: CAVGIQPQHF

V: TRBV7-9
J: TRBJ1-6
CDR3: CASSPTDNSPLHF

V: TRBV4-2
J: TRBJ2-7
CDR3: CASSHRLAGNALEQYF

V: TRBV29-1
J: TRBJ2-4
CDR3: CSVPVWNNIQYF

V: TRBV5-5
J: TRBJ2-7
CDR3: CASSLAGRSYEQYF

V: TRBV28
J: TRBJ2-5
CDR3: CASSFDPREETQYF

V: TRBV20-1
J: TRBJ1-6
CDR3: CSAQPLWTAFGNSPLHF

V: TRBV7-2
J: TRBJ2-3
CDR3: CASSAGSGTSPSLRQYF

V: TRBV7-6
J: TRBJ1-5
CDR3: CASSPESRGVNQPQHF

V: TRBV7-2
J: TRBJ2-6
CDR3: CASNLGFHSGANVLTF

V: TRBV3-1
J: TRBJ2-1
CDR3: CASCERANEQFF

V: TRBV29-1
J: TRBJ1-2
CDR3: CSVKNSRDSVDGYTF

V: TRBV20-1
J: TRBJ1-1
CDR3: CSASWLWTEAFF

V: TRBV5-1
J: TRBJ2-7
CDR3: CASSLILSGDTQYF

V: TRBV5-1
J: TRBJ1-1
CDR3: CASGLGVNINTEAFF

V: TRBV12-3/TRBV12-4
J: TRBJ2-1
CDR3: CASSPVKKQAGSEQFF

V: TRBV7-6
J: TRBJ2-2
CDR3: CASSLRSPSGGRNTGELFF

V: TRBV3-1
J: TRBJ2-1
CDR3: CASSQDAGSYNEQFF

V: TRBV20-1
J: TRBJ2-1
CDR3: CSARYPPGGSYNEQFF

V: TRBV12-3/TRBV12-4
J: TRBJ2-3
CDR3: CASSPVDDTQYF

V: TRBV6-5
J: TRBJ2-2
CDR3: CASSYFRDRAAGELFF

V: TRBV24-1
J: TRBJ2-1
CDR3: CATSSATGLSNEQFF

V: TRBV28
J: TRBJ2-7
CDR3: CASSTRILGQGRGEQYF

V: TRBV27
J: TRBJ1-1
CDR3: CASSSGLVNTEAFF

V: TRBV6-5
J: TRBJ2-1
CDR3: CASSTGTSGSNEQFF

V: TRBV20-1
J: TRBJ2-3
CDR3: CSAPLSGGGRNTQYF

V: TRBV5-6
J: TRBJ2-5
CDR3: CASSLAQGIEETQYF

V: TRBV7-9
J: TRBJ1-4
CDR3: CASSLDTTNEKLFF

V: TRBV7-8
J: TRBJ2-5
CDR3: CASSSSLAGYQETQYF

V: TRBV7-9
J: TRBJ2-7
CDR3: CASSRGGTGDHYEQYF

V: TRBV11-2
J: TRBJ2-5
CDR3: CASSLDPVKTQYF

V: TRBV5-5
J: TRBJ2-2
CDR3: CASSYATRDRGGTGELFF